The sequence of this TCR beta chain was determined in a study of T-cell memory formation after mild COVID-19. Overall study: Largely, TCR clusters stayed within a single donor. General study results and limits: Detection of some responders pre-infection suggested pre-existing cross-reactive memory T cells participated. Whether day 37 second-wave clones are SARS-CoV-2-specific was not confirmed.

The TCR alpha and TCR beta cDNA libraries, bearing sample barcodes and UMIs, were generated by 5'RACE using constant-segment primers. From the 5' RACE reads, TCRdb called clonotypes with MiXCR, one entry per CDR3 protein. The sample records 400,000 to 500,000 distinct CDR3 sequences, about 24% being singletons. CDR1 SEHNR and CDR2 FQNEAQ come from the germline V gene (reference sequence). Trimming took 7 bases from V and 9 from J, leaving 13 bases between them. The CDR3 has 12 residues. There are many counts of this clonotype. Its target is unknown. The J gene is TRBJ2-1, the V gene TRBV7-9; D remains ambiguous. The clonotype originates from an adult woman who had mild COVID-19 (a few samples of this study predate the infection). Cell type and time point are not known. Specimen: PBMCs or a T cell subset sorted from them (not recorded which). The CDR3 sequence is CASKYRSLEQFF. CDR3 in DNA: TGTGCCAGCAAGTACCGGAGCCTTGAGCAGTTCTTC.